This T cell receptor beta chain was identified during a study of blood T cell repertoires in COVID-19. Study summary: PBMCs, B-cell-depleted T cells, or T cells were the source of the cDNA or gDNA that made up the material.

Study processing details: By means of reference gene primer amplification, nucleated cell counts were estimated. Produced via immunoSEQ multiplex PCR; TCRdb's table is partial and in-frame only. V and J calls and clone size follow that table, whereas D and trimming were derived from the DNA. The data show some 67,000 clones, about 83% seen once. The sequence came from a woman older than 75 with acute or convalescent COVID-19. Sequencing was done on a sample of peripheral blood.

The chain's CDR3 is CASSTASQETQYF. CDR3 DNA sequence: TGTGCCAGCAGTACAGCCTCACAAGAGACCCAGTACTTC. The V gene is TRBV25-1, the J gene TRBJ2-5; no firm D call. Between the trimmed V and J ends, which lost 5 bases and 2 bases, there was a span of 9 bases. This CDR3 contains 13 residues. Germline CDR1 is MGHDK and CDR2 is SYGVNS.